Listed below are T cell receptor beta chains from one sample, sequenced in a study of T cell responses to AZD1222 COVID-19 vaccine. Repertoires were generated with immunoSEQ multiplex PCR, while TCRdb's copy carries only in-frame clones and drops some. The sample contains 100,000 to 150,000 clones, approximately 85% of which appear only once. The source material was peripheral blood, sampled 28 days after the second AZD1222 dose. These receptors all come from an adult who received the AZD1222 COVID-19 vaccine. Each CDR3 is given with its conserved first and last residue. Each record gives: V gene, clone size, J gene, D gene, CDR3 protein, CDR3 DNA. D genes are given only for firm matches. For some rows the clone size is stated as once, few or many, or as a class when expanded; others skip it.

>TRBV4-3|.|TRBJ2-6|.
CASSQYPGSSGAGANVLTF
TGCGCCAGCAGCCAATACCCGGGTTCTTCTGGGGCTGGGGCCAACGTCCTGACTTTC
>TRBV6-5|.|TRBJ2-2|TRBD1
CASNRAGQGAGELFF
TGTGCCAGCAATCGGGCGGGTCAGGGGGCCGGGGAGCTGTTTTTT
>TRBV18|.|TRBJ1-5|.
CASSPPGGQPQHF
TGTGCCAGCTCACCACCGGGGGGGCAGCCCCAGCATTTT
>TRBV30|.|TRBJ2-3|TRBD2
CAWSLTSDRTDTQYF
TGTGCCTGGAGTCTGACTAGCGATCGCACAGATACGCAGTATTTT
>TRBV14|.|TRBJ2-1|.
CASSQLGAPDYNEQFF
TGTGCCAGCAGCCAATTGGGGGCGCCCGACTACAATGAGCAGTTCTTC
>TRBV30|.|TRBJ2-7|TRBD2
CAWSGASGDEQYF
TGTGCCTGGAGTGGTGCTAGCGGAGACGAGCAGTACTTC
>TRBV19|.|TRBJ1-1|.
CASSLRPRGNTEAFF
TGTGCCAGTAGTCTAAGACCGAGGGGGAACACTGAAGCTTTCTTT
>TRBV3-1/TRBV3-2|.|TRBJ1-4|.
CASSPRTGNNEKLFF
TGTGCCAGCAGCCCTCGGACGGGAAACAATGAAAAACTGTTTTTT
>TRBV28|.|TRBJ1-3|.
CASSLFTTSGNTIYF
TGTGCCAGCAGTTTATTTACGACCTCTGGAAACACCATATATTTT
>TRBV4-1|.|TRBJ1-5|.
CASSHNRGAFLGPLQPQHF
TGCGCCAGCAGCCACAATAGAGGGGCCTTTCTAGGACCACTTCAGCCCCAGCATTTT
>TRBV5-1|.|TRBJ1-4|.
CASSTRQATNEKLFF
TGCGCCAGCAGCACCCGACAAGCAACTAATGAAAAACTGTTTTTT
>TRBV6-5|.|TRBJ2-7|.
CASRRTEEQYF
TGTGCCAGCAGACGCACAGAGGAGCAGTACTTC
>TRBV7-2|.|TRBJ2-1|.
CASSLVEGLEQFF
TGTGCCAGCAGCTTAGTAGAGGGGTTAGAGCAGTTCTTC
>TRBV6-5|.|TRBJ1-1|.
CASSTGNTEAFF
TGTGCCAGCAGCACAGGGAACACTGAAGCTTTCTTT
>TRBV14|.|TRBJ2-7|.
CASSPSDVTGEQYF
TGTGCCAGCAGCCCCTCGGACGTAACCGGCGAGCAGTACTTC
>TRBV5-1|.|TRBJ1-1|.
CASSPRLNTEAFF
TGCGCCAGCAGCCCCCGGTTGAACACTGAAGCTTTCTTT
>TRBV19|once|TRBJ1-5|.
CASSMGGSNQPQHF
TGTGCCAGTAGTATGGGCGGGAGCAATCAGCCCCAGCATTTT
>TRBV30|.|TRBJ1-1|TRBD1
CAWMGQPNTEAFF
TGTGCCTGGATGGGACAGCCGAACACTGAAGCTTTCTTT
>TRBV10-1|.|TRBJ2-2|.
CASSKGGSTGELFF
TGCGCCAGCAGTAAAGGCGGGTCCACCGGGGAGCTGTTTTTT
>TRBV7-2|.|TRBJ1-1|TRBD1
CASRYYQGDTEAFF
TGTGCCAGCAGATACTACCAGGGGGACACTGAAGCTTTCTTT
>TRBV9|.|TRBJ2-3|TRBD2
CAGGRGAGDSTDTQYF
TGTGCCGGAGGACGGGGAGCGGGGGACAGCACAGATACGCAGTATTTT
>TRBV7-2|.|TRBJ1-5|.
CASSSLGDVRNQPQHF
TGTGCCAGCAGCTCCCTTGGGGACGTTAGGAATCAGCCCCAGCATTTT
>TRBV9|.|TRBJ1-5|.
CASSREGTEIIPQHF
TGTGCCAGCTCAAGGGAGGGAACGGAGATCATTCCCCAGCATTTT
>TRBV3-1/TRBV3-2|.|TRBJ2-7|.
CASSQVVGLTTYEQYF
TGTGCCAGCAGCCAAGTAGTTGGACTGACAACCTACGAGCAGTACTTC